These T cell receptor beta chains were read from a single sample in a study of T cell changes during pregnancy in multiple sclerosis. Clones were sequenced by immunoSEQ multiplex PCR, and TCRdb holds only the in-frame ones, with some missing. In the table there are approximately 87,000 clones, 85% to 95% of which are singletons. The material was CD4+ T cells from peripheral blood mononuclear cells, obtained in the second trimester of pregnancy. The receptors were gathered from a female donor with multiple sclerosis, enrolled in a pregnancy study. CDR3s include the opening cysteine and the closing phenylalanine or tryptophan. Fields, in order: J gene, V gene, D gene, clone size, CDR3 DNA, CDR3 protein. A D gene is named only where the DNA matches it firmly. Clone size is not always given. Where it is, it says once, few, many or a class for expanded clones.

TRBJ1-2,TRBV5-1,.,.,TGCGCCAGCAGCTTGGATTCTCTTACAGCATATGGCTACACCTTC,CASSLDSLTAYGYTF
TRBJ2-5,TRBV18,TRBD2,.,TGTGCCAGCTCACCAAACGGGGGGTTGACAGAGACCCAGTACTTC,CASSPNGGLTETQYF
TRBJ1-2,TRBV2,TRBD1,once,TGTGCCAGCAGTATGGGACAGGGATTCGGCTACACCTTC,CASSMGQGFGYTF
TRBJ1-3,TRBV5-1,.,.,TGCGCCAGCAGCACGAACGGGGGCTCTGGAAACACCATATATTTT,CASSTNGGSGNTIYF
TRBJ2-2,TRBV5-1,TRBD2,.,TGCGCCAGCAGCTTGGGACTAGCGGGAGGGCCACGCGGGGAGCTGTTTTTT,CASSLGLAGGPRGELFF
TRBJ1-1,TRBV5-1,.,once,TGCGCCAGCAGCTTGGAAGGGGGTATGAACACTGAAGCTTTCTTT,CASSLEGGMNTEAFF
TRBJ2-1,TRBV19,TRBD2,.,TGTGCCAGCGCCCCCATAGGGACTAGCGTTAGAAATGAGCAGTTCTTC,CASAPIGTSVRNEQFF
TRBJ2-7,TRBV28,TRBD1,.,TGTGCCAGCACGGGACAGGATTCCTACGAGCAGTACTTC,CASTGQDSYEQYF
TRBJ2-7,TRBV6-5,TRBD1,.,TGTGCCAGCAGTTCGGACAGGGCGGTCCACGAGCAGTACTTC,CASSSDRAVHEQYF
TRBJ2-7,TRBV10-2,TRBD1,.,TGCGCCAGCAGTGCGCGACAGGGGGTCGAGCAGTACTTC,CASSARQGVEQYF
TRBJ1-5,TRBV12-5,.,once,TGTGCTAGAATAGTGGACAGTGAACAGCCCCAGCATTTT,CARIVDSEQPQHF
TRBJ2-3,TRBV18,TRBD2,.,TGTGCCAGCTCACCACCGACTAGCGGGGGGCACACAGATACGCAGTATTTT,CASSPPTSGGHTDTQYF
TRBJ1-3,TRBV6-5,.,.,TGTGCCAGCAGTTCCCCAGGGGCTGCTGGAAACACCATATATTTT,CASSSPGAAGNTIYF
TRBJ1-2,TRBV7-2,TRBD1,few,TGTGCCAGCAGCCCCATCCGTGGGGACAGCAGTGGCTACACCTTC,CASSPIRGDSSGYTF
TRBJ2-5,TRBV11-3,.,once,TGTGCCAGCAGCTCTAGCGCGTACCAAGAGACCCAGTACTTC,CASSSSAYQETQYF
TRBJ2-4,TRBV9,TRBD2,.,TGTGCCAGCAGCGTAAGTCTTAACCCTACCGGGAGGGGAGCCAAAAACATTCAGTACTTC,CASSVSLNPTGRGAKNIQYF